This TCR beta chain was recorded in a study of T-cell memory formation after mild COVID-19. The CDR3 runs to 13 residues. V lost 0 bases and J 5 bases, leaving 7 bases between the germline ends. CDR1 is SGHTA, CDR2 FQGNSA, per germline. TCRdb re-analysed the 5' RACE reads in MiXCR, keeping a single row per CDR3 protein. Among 200,000 to 300,000 distinct CDR3 sequences listed, over 15% were seen once. The receptor was derived from a man between 18 and 35 years old who had mild COVID-19 (a few samples of this study predate the infection). Cell type and time point are not known. The sequencing sample was made of PBMCs or a T cell subset sorted from them (not recorded which). The V call is TRBV7-2, the J call TRBJ2-5, with D maybe TRBD1 (5 bases). In nucleotides, the CDR3 is TGTGCCAGCAGCTTAGCGGCAGGGGAGACCCAGTACTTC. Its translation: CASSLAAGETQYF.